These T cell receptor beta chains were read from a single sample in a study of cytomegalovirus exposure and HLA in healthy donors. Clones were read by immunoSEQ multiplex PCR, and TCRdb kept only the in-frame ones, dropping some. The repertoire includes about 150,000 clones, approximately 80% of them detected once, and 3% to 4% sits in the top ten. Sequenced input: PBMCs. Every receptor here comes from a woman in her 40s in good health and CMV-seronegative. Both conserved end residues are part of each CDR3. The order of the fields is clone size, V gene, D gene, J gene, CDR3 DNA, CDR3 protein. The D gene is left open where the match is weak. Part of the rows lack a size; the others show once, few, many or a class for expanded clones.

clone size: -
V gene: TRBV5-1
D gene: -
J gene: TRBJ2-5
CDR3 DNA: TGCGCCAGCAGCTTGTGGGCACCAACGTACCAAGAGACCCAGTACTTC
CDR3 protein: CASSLWAPTYQETQYF

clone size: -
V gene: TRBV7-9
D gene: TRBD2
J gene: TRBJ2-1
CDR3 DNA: TGTGCCAGCAGCCCTACTTTCCGACTAGCGGGGGGCGGGAATGAGCAGTTCTTC
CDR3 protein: CASSPTFRLAGGGNEQFF

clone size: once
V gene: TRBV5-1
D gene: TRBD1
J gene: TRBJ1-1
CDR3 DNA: TGCGCCAGCAGCCGGGACAGGGGAACGGGGTTTGGAGCTTTCTTT
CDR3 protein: CASSRDRGTGFGAFF

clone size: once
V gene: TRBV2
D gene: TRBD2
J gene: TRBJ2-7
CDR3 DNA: TGTGCCAGCAGTCCCCCCCTAGCGGGATCCAACGAGCAGTACTTC
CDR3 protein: CASSPPLAGSNEQYF

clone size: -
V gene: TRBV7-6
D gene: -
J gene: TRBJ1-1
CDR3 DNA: TGTGCCAGCAGCTTTGCCCAGGGAAACACTGAAGCTTTCTTT
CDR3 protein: CASSFAQGNTEAFF

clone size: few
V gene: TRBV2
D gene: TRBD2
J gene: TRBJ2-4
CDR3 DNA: TGTGCCAGCAGTGAAGGGCGGGAGGCCAAAAACATTCAGTACTTC
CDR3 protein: CASSEGREAKNIQYF

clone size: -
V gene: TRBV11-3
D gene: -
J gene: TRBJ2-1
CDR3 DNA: TGTGCCAGCAGCTCCGCCGAGGCCCGGACTTTGCTACGAAACAATGAGCAGTTCTTC
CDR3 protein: CASSSAEARTLLRNNEQFF

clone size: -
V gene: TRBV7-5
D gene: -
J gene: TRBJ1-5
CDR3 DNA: TGTGCCAGAAGCTTAGTCCGACAGAACTATAGCAATCAGCCCCAGCATTTT
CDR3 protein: CARSLVRQNYSNQPQHF

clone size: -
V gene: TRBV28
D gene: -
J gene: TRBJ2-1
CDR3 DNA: TGTGCCAGCAGCCAGCGATTCTACAATGAGCAGTTCTTC
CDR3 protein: CASSQRFYNEQFF

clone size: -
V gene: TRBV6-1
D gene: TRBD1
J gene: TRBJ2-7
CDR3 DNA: TGTGCCAGCAGGAACACGGGACAGACCTACGAGCAGTACTTC
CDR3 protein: CASRNTGQTYEQYF

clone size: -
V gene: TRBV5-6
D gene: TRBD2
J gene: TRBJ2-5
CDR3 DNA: TGTGCCAGCAGCTTGCGAGCGGGAGGACAAGAGACCCAGTACTTC
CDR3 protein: CASSLRAGGQETQYF

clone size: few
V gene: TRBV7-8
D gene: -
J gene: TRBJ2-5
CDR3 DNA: TGTGCCAGCAGCTCCCTCCCCGAGACCCAGTACTTC
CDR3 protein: CASSSLPETQYF

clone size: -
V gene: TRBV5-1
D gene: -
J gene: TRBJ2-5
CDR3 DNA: TGCGCCAGCAGCTTGGCCGGGACACTCTACCAAGAGACCCAGTACTTC
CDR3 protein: CASSLAGTLYQETQYF

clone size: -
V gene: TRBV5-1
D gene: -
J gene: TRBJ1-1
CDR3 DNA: TGCGCCAGCAGCACGGGACTCATGAACACTGAAGCTTTCTTT
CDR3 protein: CASSTGLMNTEAFF

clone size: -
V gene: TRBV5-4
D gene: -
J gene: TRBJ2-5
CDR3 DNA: TGTGCCAGCAGTTACGCAGGTACCCAAGAGACCCAGTACTTC
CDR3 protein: CASSYAGTQETQYF

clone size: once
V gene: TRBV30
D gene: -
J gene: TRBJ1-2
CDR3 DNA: TGTGCCTGGGGCCTTCTCCGGGGCTATGGCTACACCTTC
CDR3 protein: CAWGLLRGYGYTF

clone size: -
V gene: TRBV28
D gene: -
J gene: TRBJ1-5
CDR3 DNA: TGTGCCAGCAGTGGGCAAGGGGAGGGCAATCAGCCCCAGCATTTT
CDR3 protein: CASSGQGEGNQPQHF

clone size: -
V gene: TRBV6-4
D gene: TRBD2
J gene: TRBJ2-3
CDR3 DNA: TGTGCCAGCAGAAAGCGGGGGGGAGACACAGATACGCAGTATTTT
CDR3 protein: CASRKRGGDTDTQYF

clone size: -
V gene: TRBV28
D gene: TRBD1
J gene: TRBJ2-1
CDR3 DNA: TGTGCCAGCAGGAGACAGGGGGGATTAAATGAGCAGTTCTTC
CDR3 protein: CASRRQGGLNEQFF

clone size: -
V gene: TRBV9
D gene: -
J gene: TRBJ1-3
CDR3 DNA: TGTGCCAGCAGCGCAGCGCTGGGGGGGACTGGAAACACCATATATTTT
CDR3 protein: CASSAALGGTGNTIYF

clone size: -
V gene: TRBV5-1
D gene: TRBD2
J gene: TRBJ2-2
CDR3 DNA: TGCGCCAGCAGCTTGGTTAGCGGGGGAAACACCGGGGAGCTGTTTTTT
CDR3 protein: CASSLVSGGNTGELFF

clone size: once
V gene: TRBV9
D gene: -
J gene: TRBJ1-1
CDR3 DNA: TGTGCCAGCAGCGTAGGTGGGCCGACTGAAGCTTTCTTT
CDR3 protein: CASSVGGPTEAFF

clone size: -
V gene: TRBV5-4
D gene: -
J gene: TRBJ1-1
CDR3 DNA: TGTGCCAGCAGCACCCCTCGGGAAGAGAACACTGAAGCTTTCTTT
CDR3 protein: CASSTPREENTEAFF

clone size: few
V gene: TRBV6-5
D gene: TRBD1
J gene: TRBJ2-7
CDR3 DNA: TGTGCCAGCAGTTCGACAGGGAGCTCCTACGAGCAGTACTTC
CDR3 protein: CASSSTGSSYEQYF

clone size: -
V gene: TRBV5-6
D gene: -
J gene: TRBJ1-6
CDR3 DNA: TGTGCCAGCAGCCGGAGTCTTTCACCCCTCCACTTT
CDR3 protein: CASSRSLSPLHF

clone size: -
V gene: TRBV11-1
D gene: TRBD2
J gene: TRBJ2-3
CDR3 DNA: TGTGCCAGCAGCTTAGGAGGAGCGGGAACAGATACGCAGTATTTT
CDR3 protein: CASSLGGAGTDTQYF

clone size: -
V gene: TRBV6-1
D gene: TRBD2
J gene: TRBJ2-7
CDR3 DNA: TGTGCCAGCAGCCAGCGGGAACACGCATTCGAGCAGTACTTC
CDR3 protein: CASSQREHAFEQYF

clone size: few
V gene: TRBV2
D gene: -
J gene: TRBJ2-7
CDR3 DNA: TGTGCCAGCAGTGCGCCCTTGGACTCATCCTACGAGCAGTACTTC
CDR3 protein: CASSAPLDSSYEQYF

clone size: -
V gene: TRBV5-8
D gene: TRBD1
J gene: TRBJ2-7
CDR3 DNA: TGTGCCAGCAGCTTGGCAGGCTCAGGGGGCTACGAGCAGTACTTC
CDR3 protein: CASSLAGSGGYEQYF

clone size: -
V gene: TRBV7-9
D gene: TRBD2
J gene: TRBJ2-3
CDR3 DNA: TGTGCCAGCAGCCAAGTTAGCGGGGCTAGCACAGATACGCAGTATTTT
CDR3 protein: CASSQVSGASTDTQYF

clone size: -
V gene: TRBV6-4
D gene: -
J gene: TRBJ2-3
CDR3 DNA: TGTGCCAGCAGTGCATCCTGGACTCAAGATACGCAGTATTTT
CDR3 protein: CASSASWTQDTQYF

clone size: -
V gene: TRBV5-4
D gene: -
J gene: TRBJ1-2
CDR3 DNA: TGTGCCAGCAGCTCACGCGCGACCCAGGGGCCGTTAGCCACCTTC
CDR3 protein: CASSSRATQGPLATF

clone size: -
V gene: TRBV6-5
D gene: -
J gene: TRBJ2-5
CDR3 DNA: TGTGCCAGCAGCACCCCTGGACGGGAGCAAGAGACCCAGTACTTC
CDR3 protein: CASSTPGREQETQYF

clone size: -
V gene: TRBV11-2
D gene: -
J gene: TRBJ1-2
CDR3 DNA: TGTGCCAGCAGCCCGGACAGCCATGGCTACACCTTC
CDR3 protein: CASSPDSHGYTF

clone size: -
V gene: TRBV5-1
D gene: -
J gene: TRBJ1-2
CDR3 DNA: TGCGCCAGCAGCTTGGGGCCAGGCTCTAACTATGGCTACACCTTC
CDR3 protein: CASSLGPGSNYGYTF

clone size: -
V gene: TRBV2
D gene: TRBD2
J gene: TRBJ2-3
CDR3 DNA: TGTGCCAGCAGTGAGGTGACCTCGGGGGGTACGCAGTATTTT
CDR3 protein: CASSEVTSGGTQYF

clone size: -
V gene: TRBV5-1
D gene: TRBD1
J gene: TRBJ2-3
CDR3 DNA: TGCGCCAGCAGCTTGGCGGACAGGGGAATCACAGATACGCAGTATTTT
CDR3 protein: CASSLADRGITDTQYF

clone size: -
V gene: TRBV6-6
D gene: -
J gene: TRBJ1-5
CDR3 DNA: TGTGCCTCCTCGGAGATCGGGAGCAATCAGCCCCAGCATTTT
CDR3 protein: CASSEIGSNQPQHF

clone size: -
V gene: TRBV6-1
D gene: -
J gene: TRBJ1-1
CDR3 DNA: TGTGCCAGCAATCTTGAAGCTTTCTTT
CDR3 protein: CASNLEAFF

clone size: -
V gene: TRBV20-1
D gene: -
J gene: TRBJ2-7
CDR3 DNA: TGCAGTGCTGCCCGGGATGAGCAGTACTTC
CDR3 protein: CSAARDEQYF

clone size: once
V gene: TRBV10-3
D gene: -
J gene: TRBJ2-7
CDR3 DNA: TGTGCCATCAGTGAGTCAGGGAGGATCGAGCAGTACTTC
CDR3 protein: CAISESGRIEQYF

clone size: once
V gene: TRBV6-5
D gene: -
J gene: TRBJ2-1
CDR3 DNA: TGTGCCAGCAGTAGGCAGGGGAAACTCTACAATGAGCAGTTCTTC
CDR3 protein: CASSRQGKLYNEQFF

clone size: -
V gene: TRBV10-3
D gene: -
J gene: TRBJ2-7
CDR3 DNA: TGTGCCATCCGTCGGCGGGATTCTCAAAGGGAGCAGTACTTC
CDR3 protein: CAIRRRDSQREQYF

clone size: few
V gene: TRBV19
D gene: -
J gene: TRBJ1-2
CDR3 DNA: TGTGCCAGTAGTTTCACAGGGCATGGCTACACCTTC
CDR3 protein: CASSFTGHGYTF

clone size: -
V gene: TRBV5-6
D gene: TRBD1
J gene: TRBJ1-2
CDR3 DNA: TGTGCCAGCAGCGATAGATCCGGGACAGCCTATGGCTACACCTTC
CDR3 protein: CASSDRSGTAYGYTF

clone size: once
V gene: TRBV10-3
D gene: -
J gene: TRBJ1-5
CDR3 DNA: TGTGCCATCAGTCCAGGTAGCAATCAGCCCCAGCATTTT
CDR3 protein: CAISPGSNQPQHF

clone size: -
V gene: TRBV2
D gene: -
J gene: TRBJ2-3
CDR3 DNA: TGTGCCAGCAGTGAAGAAGGGGCTAAAAGCACAGATACGCAGTATTTT
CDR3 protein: CASSEEGAKSTDTQYF

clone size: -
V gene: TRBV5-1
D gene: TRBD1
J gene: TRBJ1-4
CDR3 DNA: TGCGCCAGCAGCCCAACCCGGGACAGCGCTAATGAAAAACTGTTTTTT
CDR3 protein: CASSPTRDSANEKLFF

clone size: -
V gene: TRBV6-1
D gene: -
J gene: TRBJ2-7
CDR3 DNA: TGTGCCAGCAGTGAAAGGGGGACGATTGTCCACGAGCAGTACTTC
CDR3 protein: CASSERGTIVHEQYF

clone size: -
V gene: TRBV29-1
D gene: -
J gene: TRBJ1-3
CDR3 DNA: TGCAGCGTTGCAGGAAACACCATATATTTT
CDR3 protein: CSVAGNTIYF

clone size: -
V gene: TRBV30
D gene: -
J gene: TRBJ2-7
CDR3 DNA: TGTGCCTGGAGTGTCCGGAGCTCCTACGAGCAGTACTTC
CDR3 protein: CAWSVRSSYEQYF